Sequencing of this T cell receptor beta chain was carried out in a study of chemoradiotherapy in HPV16-positive cancers. A word on this clone: The antigen is not known.

General study points: Candidate HPV-specific clones and E7-related TCR motifs grew in tumor during treatment. Better recurrence-free survival went with HPV-responsive T-cell expansion in HPV16-positive patients.

Data came from immunoSEQ multiplex PCR; TCRdb stores just in-frame clones and leaves some out. Of about 920 clones listed, 85% to 95% were seen once; the top ten hold 3.7%. The TCR sequence derives from a human donor with HPV-associated anogenital cancer. The starting material was tumor tissue, obtained from a patient who underwent chemoradiotherapy.

The CDR3 DNA reads as TGTGCCAGCAGAAGTCTAGCGCGCATGGAGACCCAGTACTTC. As protein: CASRSLARMETQYF. This chain uses TRBV13 with TRBJ2-5; maybe TRBD2 (6 bases). The germline V gene has CDR1 PRHDT and CDR2 FYEKMQ (reference sequence). CDR3 length: 14 amino acids. Trimming stripped 6 bases from V and 5 bases from J, with 16 bases between.